The 7 T cell receptor beta chains in this list originate from one sample, sequenced in a study of tumor and adjacent non-tumor tissue in lung cancer. No cell sorting was done before RNA was extracted from the tissue. This non-tumor lung sample came from over 3 cm beyond the tumor edge. A modified ARM-PCR protocol with three rounds of nested PCR amplified TCRbeta. From the multiplex PCR reads, TCRdb called clonotypes with MiXCR, one entry per CDR3 protein. Among fewer than 75,000 distinct CDR3 sequences listed, more than 75% were seen once. The sample taken for sequencing was distant non-tumor lung tissue. The receptors stem from a man between 60 and 75 years old with non-small cell lung cancer.

J is TRBJ1-2 and V is TRBV6-1; D possibly corresponds to TRBD1 (5 bases). Germline V CDR1 and CDR2: MNHNS, SASEGT. The V end lost 7 bases, the J end lost 4 bases, and 19 bases lay between the germline ends. The CDR3 is 15 residues long. The CDR3 is CASNIRDGSFYGYTF. The CDR3 nucleotides are TGTGCCAGCAACATAAGGGACGGATCTTTCTATGGCTACACCTTC.

The chain employs TRBV5-4 and TRBJ2-1, with 9 nucleotides matching TRBD2. The CDR3 extends over 16 amino acids. Germline CDR1 reads SGHNT; CDR2 reads YYREEE (reference sequence). V lost 6 bases and J lost 5; bases outside the gene matches: 12. CDR3 region: CASIYRSGSPHNEQFF. CDR3 sequence (DNA): TGTGCCAGCATCTACCGTAGCGGGAGCCCCCACAATGAGCAGTTCTTC.

The chain has TRBV11-1 and TRBJ2-1, with 9 nucleotides matching TRBD2. Germline lookup yields CDR1 SGHAT and CDR2 FQDESV (reference sequence). This CDR3 has 16 residues. The CDR3 loop reads CDSSPETRGGYNEQFF. CDR3 sequence (DNA): TGTGACAGTAGTCCAGAGACGCGGGGGGGATACAATGAGCAGTTCTTC.

With regard to this clonotype: It is likely a read error, because the conserved phenylalanine at the end of the CDR3 is missing. The chain is built from TRBV5-4 and TRBJ2-3, with 8 positions matching TRBD2. Germline CDR1 is SGHNT and CDR2 is YYREEE (reference sequence). The length of the CDR3 is 16 residues. The CDR3 DNA sequence: TGTACCAACAGCCCTATCGAGCGGGAGCCGGGAGATGCGCAGTATTTA. The encoded protein is CTNSPIEREPGDAQYL.

The chain employs TRBV6-1 and TRBJ1-3, with no clear D. CDR1 and CDR2 from the germline V gene are MNHNS and SASEGT. Trimming took off 8 bases at V and 6 bases at J, with 17 bases between the two ends. The CDR3 has 14 amino acids. The CDR3 DNA follows: TGTGCCAGCGTCATGCACGGAGGTGAAAACACCATATATTTT. It is translated as CASVMHGGENTIYF.

Notes on this clonotype: The junction differs from germline at one of its ends, possibly a read error. This chain connects TRBV5-1 to TRBJ2-3, with TRBD2 matching over 7 bases. This CDR3 region has 15 residues. Germline V gene lookup returns CDR1 SGHRS and CDR2 YFSETQ. The CDR3 sequence is CANSQLAEGTDTQYF. CDR3 in DNA: TGCGCCAACAGCCAGCTAGCGGAAGGCACAGATACGCAGTATTTT.

V is TRBV10-2 and J is TRBJ2-5; TRBD2 matches at 14 bases. J was trimmed by 5 bases and V by 3 bases; bases with no gene match: 8. Germline-derived CDR1 and CDR2 are WSHSY and SAAADI. This CDR3 spans 17 amino acids. The CDR3 loop reads CASSDPTSGREGETQYF. The CDR3 region has the DNA TGCGCCAGCAGTGACCCGACTAGCGGGAGGGAGGGCGAGACCCAGTACTTC.